One sample yielded the 8 T cell receptor beta chains listed below, sequenced in a study of cytomegalovirus exposure and HLA in healthy donors. The PCR ran on 60 Vbeta and 13 Jbeta primers. Assay: immunoSEQ multiplex PCR; the TCRdb copy retains only in-frame clones and omits some. The sample has 75,000 to 100,000 clones; approximately 7.1% are singletons. Sample: PBMCs. Receptors were obtained from a middle-aged man in good health and CMV-seronegative.

The V gene is TRBV6-5, the J gene TRBJ2-3; the match to TRBD2 covers 7 bases. The CDR3 consists of 14 residues. Trimming at V came to 5 bases and at J to 2 bases, leaving 4 bases not matched to a gene. Per the germline V gene, CDR1 is MNHEY and CDR2 is SVGAGI. CDR3 loop: CASSLAEHTDTQYF. The CDR3 region has the DNA TGTGCCAGCAGTCTAGCGGAGCACACAGATACGCAGTATTTT.

This sequence joins TRBV28 and TRBJ1-2, with D possibly TRBD1 on 5 matching bases. This CDR3 is built from 14 residues. The germline V gene encodes CDR1 MDHEN and CDR2 SYDVKM. V was clipped by 3 bases and J by 2 bases, with 10 bases between them. CDR3 residues: CASSLDDRNYGYTF. The CDR3 DNA reads as TGTGCCAGCAGTTTGGACGACAGAAACTATGGCTACACCTTC.

V and J are TRBV5-6 and TRBJ1-2, with 10 bases identical to TRBD1. Germline trimming cut 4 bases from V and 11 bases from J; bases unmatched to any gene: 14. Germline CDR1 is SGHDT and CDR2 is YYEEEE. The CDR3 consists of 15 residues. The CDR3 is CASSLETGGGRTYTF. In DNA form, the CDR3 reads TGTGCCAGCAGCCTAGAGACAGGGGGCGGCCGTACGTACACCTTC.

This clone was seen a few times. This chain connects TRBV5-1 to TRBJ2-7; D possibly corresponds to TRBD1 (6 bases). The CDR3 extends over 14 amino acids. With 2 bases removed from V and 4 bases from J, the gap between germline ends came to 13 bases. CDR1 and CDR2 (germline): SGHRS, YFSETQ. CDR3: CASSFRGTGYEQYF. The CDR3 DNA is TGCGCCAGCAGCTTCAGGGGCACGGGATACGAGCAGTACTTC.

The V and J genes are TRBV7-3 and TRBJ2-1; D perhaps matches TRBD1 (5 bases). Germline loops: CDR1 SGHTA, CDR2 FQGTGA. V shed 5 bases and J shed 7 bases, with 12 bases lying between them. This CDR3 contains 13 residues. As DNA, the CDR3 is TGTGCCAGCAGCCCCCTACCAGGGAATGAGCAGTTCTTC. Translation gives CASSPLPGNEQFF.

This chain uses TRBV28 with TRBJ1-2; 9 nucleotides match TRBD1. With 6 bases clipped from V and 5 bases from J, the junction kept 10 bases outside the gene matches. The CDR3 runs to 15 residues. Germline V lookup: CDR1 MDHEN, CDR2 SYDVKM. The CDR3 nucleotides are TGTGCCAGCAGCTACCGGGACAGGGCTCTATATGGCTACACCTTC. Protein sequence: CASSYRDRALYGYTF.

The sample holds a few counts of this clone. The chain joins TRBV5-1 to TRBJ1-3, with 9 bases lining up with TRBD1. With V trimmed by 7 bases and J by 1 base, 9 bases remained unmatched. The CDR3 contains 16 residues. Germline CDR1 is SGHRS and CDR2 is YFSETQ. The CDR3 DNA sequence: TGCGCCAGCGCTTGGACAGGGGCCTTATCTGGAAACACCATATATTTT. Its translation: CASAWTGALSGNTIYF.

A few counts support this clone. The chain employs TRBV9 and TRBJ2-1; TRBD1 agrees at 7 bases. V shed 3 bases, J shed 0 bases, and the junction held 9 bases outside the gene matches. CDR1 SGDLS and CDR2 YYNGEE come from the germline V gene. The CDR3 consists of 17 residues. The DNA for the CDR3 is TGTGCCAGCAGCGCTGGGACAGCTCCGAGCTCCTACAATGAGCAGTTCTTC. This gives the protein CASSAGTAPSSYNEQFF.